What follows is one T cell receptor (beta chain) and its context. What it binds is unknown. Each PCR replicate from the sorted subsets contained around 200 ng DNA, which is roughly 33,000 T cell genomes. TCRdb keeps only in-frame clones here, not all; method: immunoSEQ multiplex PCR. The table records approximately 2.1 million clones, more than 85% of them present only once. This sample is part of a study of shared clonotypes between healthy human individuals. Study at large: Per donor, CD8 memory used one plate, CD8 naive used two, CD4 memory used three and CD4 naive used three. Study-level results: Compared with memory subsets, naive subsets generally had larger estimated richness.

Trimming removed 2 bases from V and 4 bases from J; junction bases left unmatched: 4. Germline V gene data show CDR1 as MDHEN and CDR2 as SYDVKM. CDR3 length: 15 amino acids. Study donors comprised healthy, HIV-negative adults devoid of recent acute infection or vaccination. The sequencing sample was made of naive CD4+ T cells from PBMCs. This sample's subset: CD45RA+ positively selected. The gene calls are TRBV28 and TRBJ2-1; 8 bases match TRBD2. This sequence originates from a young man in good health. Some clones in this sample may be carry-over from other donors' samples. The CDR3 DNA sequence: TGTGCCAGCAGTTTAGAGCGGGAGTATTACAATGAGCAGTTCTTC. Protein product: CASSLEREYYNEQFF.